These T cell receptor beta chains were read from a single sample in a study of T cell responses to AZD1222 COVID-19 vaccine. Repertoires were generated with immunoSEQ multiplex PCR, while TCRdb's copy carries only in-frame clones and drops some. The sample contains roughly 120,000 clones, 90% to 95% of which appear only once. The sample consisted of peripheral blood, taken on day 0 of AZD1222 vaccination. All receptors derive from an adult in good health. The CDR3 runs from the conserved cysteine through the conserved F or W. A D gene is named only where the DNA matches it firmly. Size values are once, few and many counts, or a class for expanded clones, and some rows have none.

j_call,clone_size,d_call,v_call,cdr3_aa,cdr3_nt
TRBJ2-1,-,TRBD2,TRBV12-5,CASTPSGVYNEQFF,TGTGCTAGTACACCTAGCGGGGTTTACAATGAGCAGTTCTTC
TRBJ1-6,-,-,TRBV7-9,CASSSTATYNSPLHF,TGTGCCAGCAGCTCGACAGCTACTTATAATTCACCCCTCCACTTT
TRBJ1-1,-,-,TRBV7-9,CASSPLGGGRTAFF,TGTGCCAGCAGCCCACTAGGCGGGGGGCGCACAGCTTTCTTT
TRBJ1-4,-,-,TRBV6-1,CASSDPWGTGLDEKLFF,TGTGCCAGCAGTGACCCCTGGGGTACAGGCCTTGATGAAAAACTGTTTTTT
TRBJ2-1,-,TRBD2,TRBV11-3,CASSLESGASSYNEQFF,TGTGCCAGCAGCTTAGAGAGCGGGGCCAGCTCCTACAATGAGCAGTTCTTC
TRBJ1-2,-,-,TRBV9,CASSVGFPTASNYGYTF,TGTGCCAGCAGCGTAGGGTTCCCGACCGCCAGCAACTATGGCTACACCTTC
TRBJ2-5,-,-,TRBV10-2,CASSDTRAETQYF,TGCGCCAGCAGTGACACACGGGCGGAGACCCAGTACTTC
TRBJ2-1,-,TRBD1,TRBV9,CASSSRGQGAYNEQFF,TGTGCCAGCAGCTCCCGTGGACAGGGGGCCTACAATGAGCAGTTCTTC
TRBJ1-5,once,-,TRBV30,CAWSSGHHGNQPQHF,TGTGCCTGGAGTTCGGGACACCATGGGAATCAGCCCCAGCATTTT
TRBJ1-2,once,TRBD1,TRBV11-2,CASSLGISGQGWPRGYTF,TGTGCCAGCAGCTTAGGGATAAGCGGACAGGGCTGGCCTCGGGGCTACACCTTC
TRBJ2-7,-,-,TRBV12-3/TRBV12-4,CASSYGLEQYF,TGTGCCAGCAGTTACGGACTAGAGCAGTACTTC
TRBJ2-1,-,TRBD2,TRBV7-3,CASSLSIAGGGYNEQFF,TGTGCCAGCAGCTTAAGCATCGCGGGAGGTGGTTACAATGAGCAGTTCTTC
TRBJ2-3,-,-,TRBV5-4,CASRGGTDTQYF,TGTGCCAGTAGGGGTGGCACAGATACGCAGTATTTT
TRBJ1-6,-,TRBD1,TRBV14,CASSLIPGGRDSPLHF,TGTGCCAGCAGCCTGATACCAGGGGGCCGAGATTCACCCCTCCACTTT
TRBJ2-1,-,-,TRBV27,CASSLYPRGEGGGEQFF,TGTGCCAGCAGTTTATACCCGAGGGGGGAAGGAGGAGGTGAGCAGTTCTTC
TRBJ1-4,-,TRBD1,TRBV7-9,CASSFPTGWNEKLFF,TGTGCCAGCAGCTTCCCGACAGGGTGGAATGAAAAACTGTTTTTT
TRBJ2-2,-,-,TRBV5-1,CASSDFTRRSGELFF,TGCGCCAGCAGCGATTTCACCAGGAGGAGCGGGGAGCTGTTTTTT
TRBJ1-3,-,-,TRBV28,CASSFGGDSGPNTIYF,TGTGCCAGCAGTTTTGGGGGCGACAGCGGACCAAACACCATATATTTT
TRBJ2-1,-,-,TRBV2,CASSGVDVRGEQFF,TGTGCCAGCAGTGGGGTCGACGTCAGGGGTGAGCAGTTCTTC
TRBJ2-1,-,TRBD2,TRBV3-1/TRBV3-2,CASSQDRISGGGGEFF,TGTGCCAGCAGCCAAGATCGGATAAGTGGAGGCGGGGGGGAGTTCTTC
TRBJ1-4,few,-,TRBV10-3,CAISESGGPNEKLFF,TGTGCCATCAGTGAGTCGGGCGGACCAAATGAAAAACTGTTTTTT
TRBJ2-3,-,-,TRBV3-1/TRBV3-2,CASSLASSSTDTQYF,TGTGCCAGCAGCCTTGCAAGCTCTAGCACAGATACGCAGTATTTT
TRBJ1-2,-,TRBD1,TRBV6-5,CASDRVNGYTF,TGTGCCAGCGACAGGGTGAATGGCTACACCTTC
TRBJ2-3,few,-,TRBV13,CASSQRLGSTDTQYF,TGTGCCAGCAGCCAACGACTGGGGAGCACAGATACGCAGTATTTT
TRBJ1-1,-,-,TRBV5-1,CASSRDSMNTEAFF,TGCGCCAGCAGCCGGGATAGCATGAACACTGAAGCTTTCTTT
TRBJ2-2,-,TRBD1,TRBV19,CASSNRGTAGELFF,TGTGCCAGTAGTAACAGGGGAACTGCCGGGGAGCTGTTTTTT
TRBJ1-1,-,TRBD1,TRBV9,CASSASTGATEAFF,TGTGCCAGCAGCGCTAGTACAGGGGCGACTGAAGCTTTCTTT
TRBJ1-1,-,TRBD1,TRBV28,CASSYDRGPYYAAFF,TGTGCCAGCAGCTACGACAGGGGGCCTTATTATGCCGCTTTCTTT
TRBJ2-5,-,-,TRBV5-1,CASSSAPGETQYF,TGCGCCAGCAGCTCCGCCCCGGGGGAGACCCAGTACTTC
TRBJ1-1,-,-,TRBV19,CASIRTFSNTEAFF,TGTGCCAGTATCAGAACGTTTTCGAACACTGAAGCTTTCTTT
TRBJ2-3,once,-,TRBV7-9,CASGRGVVPDTQYF,TGTGCCAGCGGACGCGGGGTTGTCCCAGATACGCAGTATTTT
TRBJ1-1,-,-,TRBV18,CASSPERRDTEAFF,TGTGCCAGCTCACCAGAGAGACGGGACACTGAAGCTTTCTTT
TRBJ1-4,-,TRBD1,TRBV30,CAWSLQGEEKLFF,TGTGCCTGGAGTCTACAGGGGGAAGAAAAACTGTTTTTT
TRBJ2-3,few,TRBD2,TRBV10-3,CAISDQTWETSGPSSTDTQYF,TGTGCCATCAGTGACCAAACTTGGGAGACTAGCGGGCCCTCTAGCACAGATACGCAGTATTTT
TRBJ2-3,-,-,TRBV7-2,CASSPNLSTDTQYF,TGTGCCAGCAGCCCCAACCTTAGCACAGATACGCAGTATTTT
TRBJ1-3,-,-,TRBV7-2,CASTRDVHLTF,TGTGCCAGCACTAGGGACGTCCATCTGACGTTT